This T cell receptor beta chain was retrieved from a study of tissue T cells after allogeneic stem cell transplantation. General study points: The study did not identify alloreactive or antigen-specific tissue TCRs, and some clones might be persisting host cells.

CDR1 is NNHNN and CDR2 is SYGAGS in the germline V gene (reference sequence). The CDR3 is 13 amino acids. Trimming pared 0 bases from V and 3 bases from J, leaving 7 bases between. With respect to this clone: Antigen: not known. Genes here carry mouse names. The read stops 1 residue short of the end of the CDR3; the missing end is completed from the germline J gene.

Sequencing was performed with immunoSEQ multiplex PCR; in TCRdb, only in-frame clones are kept and a portion is missing. The sample yields about 48,000 clones, 65% to 80% seen once. Sequencing input: sorted cells pooled from one or two spleens. The chain joins TRBV13-2 to TRBJ2-7; TRBD1 might be the D (5 bases). The sequence came from a pool of C57BL/6 mice in good health. The CDR3 reads CASGDAQVYEQYF. The part of the CDR3 DNA that was read is TGTGCCAGCGGTGATGCACAGGTCTATGAACAGTAC.